A selection of T cell receptor beta chains follows, all from one sample in a study of beta chain features in type 1 diabetes. Profiling relied on immunoSEQ multiplex PCR, and the TCRdb table lists in-frame clones only, not all of them. The sample has a few hundred thousand clones; approximately 11% are singletons. The material sequenced was naive CD4+ T cells from blood. These receptor sequences come from a woman in her 30s in good health. Each CDR3 is given with its conserved first and last residue. Each record gives: clone size, D gene, V gene, J gene, CDR3 protein, CDR3 DNA. A D gene is named only where the DNA matches it firmly. Clone size is stated in some rows and not others, as once, few, many or a class when expanded.

>NA|TRBD2|TRBV5-1|TRBJ2-7
CASSLVAGEPPEQYF
TGCGCCAGCAGCTTGGTAGCGGGAGAGCCCCCCGAGCAGTACTTC
>few|NA|TRBV7-9|TRBJ1-2
CASSPRVLEGGYGYTF
TGTGCCAGCAGCCCGAGGGTGCTGGAAGGTGGCTATGGCTACACCTTC
>few|NA|TRBV6-6|TRBJ1-1
CASSSPAERTEAFF
TGTGCCAGCAGTTCCCCTGCAGAACGCACTGAAGCTTTCTTT
>few|TRBD1|TRBV30|TRBJ2-5
CAWSGQGFTKETQYF
TGTGCCTGGAGTGGACAGGGATTCACGAAAGAGACCCAGTACTTC
>NA|TRBD2|TRBV7-2|TRBJ2-1
CASSPYLAGLYNEQFF
TGTGCCAGCAGCCCATATCTAGCGGGATTGTACAATGAGCAGTTCTTC
>few|TRBD2|TRBV9|TRBJ2-1
CASSGSGGAYNEQFF
TGTGCCAGCAGCGGTAGCGGGGGGGCCTACAATGAGCAGTTCTTC
>NA|NA|TRBV7-2|TRBJ2-1
CASSPRQNSYNEQFF
TGTGCCAGCAGCCCTCGACAGAACTCCTACAATGAGCAGTTCTTC
>NA|NA|TRBV5-1|TRBJ2-6
CASSYTGDTGANVLTF
TGCGCCAGCAGCTACACAGGTGATACTGGGGCCAACGTCCTGACTTTC
>NA|NA|TRBV5-6|TRBJ2-7
CASSFKRSGPRSYEQYF
TGTGCCAGCAGCTTCAAACGGTCAGGTCCCCGCTCTTACGAGCAGTACTTC
>few|TRBD2|TRBV16|TRBJ2-1
CASSQRSRTSGGNEQFF
TGTGCCAGCAGCCAAAGGTCTCGCACTAGCGGGGGCAATGAGCAGTTCTTC
>NA|TRBD1|TRBV29-1|TRBJ1-5
CSVVPTGGNQPQHF
TGCAGCGTTGTCCCCACAGGGGGCAATCAGCCCCAGCATTTT
>NA|NA|TRBV5-1|TRBJ1-1
CASSLVPENTEAFF
TGCGCCAGCAGCTTGGTACCAGAGAACACTGAAGCTTTCTTT
>NA|TRBD1|TRBV5-1|TRBJ1-3
CASSLDNRGSSGNTIYF
TGCGCCAGCAGCTTGGATAACAGGGGTTCATCTGGAAACACCATATATTTT
>NA|TRBD1|TRBV18|TRBJ2-3
CASSPTGVGDTQYF
TGTGCCAGCTCACCGACAGGGGTGGGAGATACGCAGTATTTT
>NA|TRBD1|TRBV5-1|TRBJ1-5
CASSYGQGSNQPQHF
TGCGCCAGCAGTTACGGACAGGGTAGCAATCAGCCCCAGCATTTT
>few|TRBD2|TRBV9|TRBJ2-3
CASSVHQGTSGTDTQYF
TGTGCCAGCAGCGTTCACCAGGGGACTAGCGGCACAGATACGCAGTATTTT
>NA|NA|TRBV2|TRBJ2-2
CASSVDYSGELFF
TGTGCCAGCAGTGTGGACTACTCCGGGGAGCTGTTTTTT
>NA|TRBD2|TRBV4-3|TRBJ2-1
CASSQPSGSRNNEQFF
TGCGCCAGCAGCCAACCTAGCGGGAGTAGGAACAATGAGCAGTTCTTC
>NA|TRBD1|TRBV30|TRBJ1-5
CAWTTGVSNQPQHF
TGTGCCTGGACTACAGGGGTTTCCAATCAGCCCCAGCATTTT
>NA|TRBD2|TRBV6-5|TRBJ2-2
CASTGGWSNTGELFF
TGTGCCAGCACGGGGGGTTGGTCAAACACCGGGGAGCTGTTTTTT
>few|NA|TRBV28|TRBJ1-5
CASSSGQHSNQPQHF
TGTGCCAGCAGTTCCGGACAGCATAGCAATCAGCCCCAGCATTTT
>few|TRBD2|TRBV19|TRBJ2-1
CASSLAGQPSEQFF
TGTGCCAGTAGTCTAGCGGGACAGCCGAGTGAGCAGTTCTTC
>NA|NA|TRBV7-2|TRBJ2-7
CASSLAGSSYEQYF
TGTGCCAGCAGCTTAGCGGGCAGTTCCTACGAGCAGTACTTC
>NA|TRBD2|TRBV4-3|TRBJ2-3
CASSLQRELEDTQYF
TGCGCCAGCAGCCTTCAGCGGGAGCTGGAAGATACGCAGTATTTT
>NA|TRBD2|TRBV18|TRBJ2-5
CASLAGQTETQYF
TGTGCCAGCTTAGCGGGACAAACGGAGACCCAGTACTTC
>NA|TRBD2|TRBV7-3|TRBJ2-1
CASSLRASREGYNEQFF
TGTGCCAGCAGCTTAAGAGCGTCGCGGGAGGGATACAATGAGCAGTTCTTC
>NA|NA|TRBV29-1|TRBJ2-1
CSVELAYGNNEQFF
TGCAGCGTTGAATTAGCGTATGGGAACAATGAGCAGTTCTTC
>many|NA|TRBV7-9|TRBJ1-2
CAGGVYGYTF
TGTGCCGGAGGAGTCTATGGCTACACCTTC
>few|TRBD1|TRBV18|TRBJ2-7
CASSPRTGAYEQYF
TGTGCCAGCTCACCCAGGACAGGAGCCTACGAGCAGTACTTC
>few|NA|TRBV18|TRBJ2-3
CASSSGPGGTDTQYF
TGTGCCAGCTCCTCGGGTCCCGGCGGCACAGATACGCAGTATTTT
>few|NA|TRBV18|TRBJ2-5
CASSPLRSPASRETQYF
TGTGCCAGCTCACCACTCCGGAGTCCCGCGTCCCGAGAGACCCAGTACTTC
>NA|TRBD2|TRBV11-1|TRBJ2-1
CASSLVLAGDNEQFF
TGTGCCAGCAGCCTGGTCCTAGCGGGGGACAATGAGCAGTTCTTC
>few|TRBD1|TRBV14|TRBJ2-1
CASSQDGTGRNEQFF
TGTGCCAGCAGCCAAGATGGGACAGGGAGGAATGAGCAGTTCTTC
>once|NA|TRBV7-2|TRBJ1-5
CASSLVAENQPQHF
TGTGCCAGCAGCTTAGTGGCGGAGAATCAGCCCCAGCATTTT
>NA|NA|TRBV5-1|TRBJ2-7
CASSSDNSYEQYF
TGCGCCAGCAGCTCTGATAACAGCTACGAGCAGTACTTC
>NA|NA|TRBV2|TRBJ2-7
CASTGRGTTYEQYF
TGTGCCAGCACCGGTCGCGGGACGACCTACGAGCAGTACTTC
>NA|TRBD2|TRBV7-8|TRBJ2-3
CASSKRLAGGPDTQYF
TGTGCCAGCAGCAAACGACTAGCGGGAGGCCCGGATACGCAGTATTTT
>few|TRBD2|TRBV18|TRBJ2-5
CASSPLGLAGGPETQYF
TGTGCCAGCTCACCACTTGGACTAGCGGGAGGCCCGGAGACCCAGTACTTC
>NA|NA|TRBV7-2|TRBJ2-1
CASSLAPGEQFF
TGTGCCAGCAGCTTAGCGCCAGGTGAGCAGTTCTTC
>NA|TRBD2|TRBV7-2|TRBJ2-4
CASSRTSGRYIQYF
TGTGCCAGCAGCCGGACTAGCGGGAGGTACATTCAGTACTTC
>NA|TRBD2|TRBV5-4|TRBJ2-5
CASSGGLAGGETQYF
TGTGCCAGCAGCGGGGGACTAGCGGGAGGTGAGACCCAGTACTTC
>NA|TRBD1|TRBV7-9|TRBJ2-5
CASLPGTGAGQETQYF
TGTGCCAGCCTCCCAGGGACAGGGGCCGGACAAGAGACCCAGTACTTC
>NA|TRBD1|TRBV7-9|TRBJ2-7
CASSSMDRGHFEQYF
TGTGCCAGCAGCTCCATGGACAGGGGGCATTTCGAGCAGTACTTC
>few|TRBD1|TRBV6-5|TRBJ2-7
CASSYSRDRSYEQYF
TGTGCCAGCAGTTACTCGAGGGACAGGTCCTACGAGCAGTACTTC
>NA|NA|TRBV4-3|TRBJ2-3
CASSQRYLTSTDTQYF
TGCGCCAGCAGCCAACGATACCTGACTAGCACAGATACGCAGTATTTT
>NA|TRBD2|TRBV6-1|TRBJ2-1
CASRASGSNEQFF
TGTGCCAGCAGGGCTAGCGGGAGTAATGAGCAGTTCTTC
>few|TRBD1|TRBV7-2|TRBJ2-1
CASSLATGSYNEQFF
TGTGCCAGCAGCTTAGCGACAGGGTCCTACAATGAGCAGTTCTTC
>few|TRBD2|TRBV4-2|TRBJ2-1
CASSPRRTSGRKSYNEQFF
TGTGCCAGCAGCCCCAGACGGACTAGCGGGAGGAAATCCTACAATGAGCAGTTCTTC